This is a list of T cell receptor beta chains from one sample in a study of naive and memory T cell subsets. TCRdb independently ran MiXCR on the UMI-ligation and nested PCR reads; one entry per CDR3 protein. The sample contains 150,000 or so distinct CDR3 sequences, over 20% of which appear only once. Material: naive CD4+ T cells from blood. These receptor sequences come from a human donor in good health. Both conserved end residues are part of each CDR3. D genes are given only for firm matches. The size of a clone is reported for some rows only, either as once, few or many, or as a class for expanded clones.

clone_size	d_call	v_call	j_call	cdr3_nt	cdr3_aa
few	TRBD2	TRBV11-2	TRBJ2-2	TGTGCCAGCAGCTTAGGACTAGCCGAGGGTGGGGAGCTGTTTTTT	CASSLGLAEGGELFF
few	NA	TRBV29-1	TRBJ1-1	TGCAGCGTTAACAGGGTGAACACTGAAGCTTTCTTT	CSVNRVNTEAFF
few	NA	TRBV18	TRBJ2-6	TGTGCCAGCTCACCCGATGTCTCTGGGGCCAACGTCCTGACTTTC	CASSPDVSGANVLTF
many	NA	TRBV28	TRBJ2-7	TGTGCCAGCAGTTTACAGGGTTTAGAGCAGTACTTC	CASSLQGLEQYF
NA	NA	TRBV3-1	TRBJ1-5	TGTGCCAGCAGCCCGTCTTTCTCTTCTAGCAATCAGCCCCAGCATTTT	CASSPSFSSSNQPQHF
few	NA	TRBV28	TRBJ2-2	TGTGCCAGCATGGGTGGCGCCAGTTCGAACACCGGGGAGCTGTTTTTT	CASMGGASSNTGELFF
few	TRBD2	TRBV5-1	TRBJ2-1	TGCGCCAGCAGTCGGGGGGGGCGGGGAGCCTACAATGAGCAGTTCTTC	CASSRGGRGAYNEQFF
NA	NA	TRBV28	TRBJ1-2	TGTGCCAGCGGCCACGTTAACTATGGCTACACCTTC	CASGHVNYGYTF
few	NA	TRBV27	TRBJ1-5	TGTGCCAGCAGTTCTCGTGGGTTCCGGGGGAATCAGCCCCAGCATTTT	CASSSRGFRGNQPQHF
few	NA	TRBV5-1	TRBJ2-2	TGCGCCAGCAGCCACAAGAACACCGGGGAGCTGTTTTTT	CASSHKNTGELFF
NA	NA	TRBV3-1	TRBJ2-5	TGTGCCAGCAGCCAAGTGAAAGGGTCAGCAGGAGACCAGTACTTC	CASSQVKGSAGDQYF
NA	TRBD1	TRBV6-5	TRBJ2-7	TGTGCCAGCAGTTTTGGACAGGGGAGGTACGAGCAGTACTTC	CASSFGQGRYEQYF
few	TRBD1	TRBV6-2/TRBV6-3	TRBJ1-1	TGTGCCAGCAGTTCCGGATTGGACAGGGCTACTGAAGCTTTCTTT	CASSSGLDRATEAFF
NA	NA	TRBV27	TRBJ2-1	TGTGCCAGCAGTTCGCCGAGTCGTTTAAGTTTCCACTCCAGGATAGGAGAGCAGTTCTTC	CASSSPSRLSFHSRIGEQFF
few	NA	TRBV12-3/TRBV12-4	TRBJ2-3	TGTGCCAGCAAGTCGGGCACAGATACGCAGTATTTT	CASKSGTDTQYF
NA	NA	TRBV20-1	TRBJ1-5	TGCAGTGCTAGTAGGGGAGATAGCAATCAGCCCCAGCATTTT	CSASRGDSNQPQHF
many	NA	TRBV20-1	TRBJ1-5	TGCAGTGCCAAGGGGTCGACAGCCAATCAGCCCCAGCATTTT	CSAKGSTANQPQHF
few	TRBD2	TRBV5-1	TRBJ2-1	TGCGCCAGCAGCTTCGGACTAGCGGGACCCGCGAAGGAGCAGTTCTTC	CASSFGLAGPAKEQFF
many	TRBD1	TRBV28	TRBJ2-7	TGTGCCAGCCGAAATTCGGGGACAGGATTCTACGAGCAGTACTTC	CASRNSGTGFYEQYF
many	NA	TRBV29-1	TRBJ1-1	TGCAGCGCGGAACCAGGGGTCCGTGACACTGAAGCTTTCTTT	CSAEPGVRDTEAFF
NA	NA	TRBV20-1	TRBJ2-5	TGCAGTGCTAGAGATCTCAAAGAGACCCAGTACTTC	CSARDLKETQYF
many	TRBD1	TRBV10-3	TRBJ2-5	TGTGCCATCAGTGCCCAGACGACAGGGAAGGGAGAGACCCAGTACTTC	CAISAQTTGKGETQYF
NA	TRBD1	TRBV12-3/TRBV12-4	TRBJ2-7	TGTGCCAGCAGTTTGACGACAGGGCTGGGCGAGCAGTACTTC	CASSLTTGLGEQYF
NA	TRBD1	TRBV19	TRBJ1-5	TGTGCCAGCCACAAGCAGGGGGATAGCAATCAGCCCCAGCATTTT	CASHKQGDSNQPQHF
many	TRBD2	TRBV20-1	TRBJ2-2	TGCAGTGCTAGCGGGAGGGCCGCCGGGGAGCTGTTTTTT	CSASGRAAGELFF
few	TRBD1	TRBV5-1	TRBJ2-7	TGCGCCAGCAGCTTGACAGGGGCGGCTTACGAGCAGTACTTC	CASSLTGAAYEQYF
NA	TRBD1	TRBV6-1	TRBJ1-2	TGTGCCAGCAGCAGGGACAGGGGGTATTATGGCTACACCTTC	CASSRDRGYYGYTF
few	NA	TRBV6-5	TRBJ2-1	TGTGCCAGCAGCCCAGACAGAAGCTCCTACAATGAGCAGTTCTTC	CASSPDRSSYNEQFF
NA	TRBD1	TRBV14	TRBJ2-6	TGTGCCAGCAGCCCGGGCAGGGGGCATGGGGCCAACGTCCTGACTTTC	CASSPGRGHGANVLTF
NA	TRBD1	TRBV25-1	TRBJ1-2	TGTGCCAGCAGTGAACCAGGACAGGGGGTATATGGCTACACCTTC	CASSEPGQGVYGYTF
once	NA	TRBV11-2	TRBJ2-7	TGTGCCAGCAGCTTCTGGGGGGGCGCGATGTCCTACGAGCAGTACTTC	CASSFWGGAMSYEQYF
few	NA	TRBV27	TRBJ2-3	TGTGCCAGCAGCCCGGTATTCCGCACAGATACGCAGTATTTT	CASSPVFRTDTQYF
many	TRBD1	TRBV10-3	TRBJ2-7	TGTGCCACTTCGAAGGGGACAGGGGGTTACGAGCAGTACTTC	CATSKGTGGYEQYF
many	NA	TRBV6-5	TRBJ1-3	TGTGCCAGCAGTTCGACCCACAGCTCTGGAAACACCATATATTTT	CASSSTHSSGNTIYF
few	NA	TRBV12-3/TRBV12-4	TRBJ1-6	TGTGCCAGCAGTTTTAGGGTATTCCCCGGGAGCTCCTATAATTCACCCCTCCACTTT	CASSFRVFPGSSYNSPLHF
many	TRBD2	TRBV12-3/TRBV12-4	TRBJ2-1	TGTGCCAGCAGTTTAGGGCTAGCGGGAGGGTACAATGAGCAGTTCTTC	CASSLGLAGGYNEQFF
few	NA	TRBV20-1	TRBJ1-1	TGCAGTGCTAGAGAACCCTGGGCAGGTTCGAACACTGAAGCTTTCTTT	CSAREPWAGSNTEAFF
many	NA	TRBV27	TRBJ2-1	TGTGCCAGCAGAAACAGGGTAAATGAGCAGTTCTTC	CASRNRVNEQFF
few	TRBD1	TRBV13	TRBJ1-2	TGTGCCAGCAGCGCCACAGGACAGGGCTCAGGCTACACCTTC	CASSATGQGSGYTF
many	TRBD2	TRBV6-5	TRBJ2-3	TGTGCCAGCAGTCCGGGACTAGCGGGAGGAGATACGCAGTATTTT	CASSPGLAGGDTQYF
NA	TRBD1	TRBV11-2	TRBJ2-7	TGTGCCAGCAGCACCTTACCCCGGGACAGGGTCTACGAGCAGTACTTC	CASSTLPRDRVYEQYF
few	NA	TRBV20-1	TRBJ1-5	TGCAGTGCCGCGGACAGAACCAGTACTCAAGAGCATAGCAATCAGCCCCAGCATTTT	CSAADRTSTQEHSNQPQHF